This T cell receptor (beta chain) appears in the sequencing data of a study of blood T cell repertoires in COVID-19. On the study more broadly: Samples taken during acute and convalescent COVID-19 were collected in the United States, Italy and Spain. T cells, B-cell-depleted T cells, or PBMCs supplied cDNA or gDNA.

Source study methods: From reference gene primer amplification, estimates of nucleated cell counts were derived. TCRdb keeps only in-frame clones here, not all; method: immunoSEQ multiplex PCR. V and J calls and clone size are those listed in that table; D and trimming were worked out from the DNA. In the table there are 150,000 to 200,000 clones, about 86% of which are singletons. V shed 5 bases and J 1 base; nucleotides not matched to a gene: 4. Germline V lookup: CDR1 SGHAT, CDR2 FQNNGV. The CDR3 runs to 15 residues. This clone was detected only a few times. The source is a woman older than 75 with acute or convalescent COVID-19. V is TRBV11-2 and J is TRBJ2-1; 8 bases are shared with TRBD1. The sequencing input was peripheral blood. Written as DNA, the CDR3 is TGTGCCAGCAGCGTAACAGGGGGGTCCTACAATGAGCAGTTCTTC. This sequence encodes CASSVTGGSYNEQFF.